These T cell receptor beta chains were read from a single sample in a study of blood T cell repertoires in COVID-19. TCRdb keeps only in-frame clones here, not all; method: immunoSEQ multiplex PCR. The sample carries roughly 330,000 clones, roughly 86% recorded once. Sequenced material: peripheral blood. These receptors originate from a man aged 25-45 years with COVID-19, enrolled during active disease. Both conserved end residues are part of each CDR3. The order of the fields is J gene, V gene, CDR3 protein.

J: TRBJ1-6
V: TRBV25-1
CDR3: CASSRTGDFSPLHF

J: TRBJ2-7
V: TRBV11-2
CDR3: CASSPGTGTYEQYF

J: TRBJ2-3
V: TRBV5-6
CDR3: CASSWGLYSTDTQYF

J: TRBJ2-3
V: TRBV3-1/TRBV3-2
CDR3: CASSPRGLAGGRTDTQYF

J: TRBJ1-5
V: TRBV7-2
CDR3: CASSSTSGLPQHF

J: TRBJ1-2
V: TRBV30
CDR3: CAWSGTGIYYGYTF

J: TRBJ2-7
V: TRBV10-1
CDR3: CARDRGRSYEQYF

J: TRBJ1-1
V: TRBV7-8
CDR3: CASSLGWGPTEAFF

J: TRBJ1-4
V: TRBV6-5
CDR3: CASRSGGSGEKLFF

J: TRBJ2-2
V: TRBV11-3
CDR3: CASSLTTVLNTGELFF

J: TRBJ1-1
V: TRBV28
CDR3: CASSTGQGFTEAFF

J: TRBJ2-5
V: TRBV27
CDR3: CASSLGGGGRVGETQYF

J: TRBJ1-5
V: TRBV28
CDR3: CASSLSPDRGDQPQHF

J: TRBJ2-7
V: TRBV11-2
CDR3: CASSVAYRDEQYF

J: TRBJ2-1
V: TRBV7-3
CDR3: CASSLLVGLGVHEQFF

J: TRBJ1-2
V: TRBV7-9
CDR3: CASRPSGTGRSYGYTF

J: TRBJ2-7
V: TRBV7-2
CDR3: CASSLGTGDTYEQYF

J: TRBJ2-1
V: TRBV24-1
CDR3: CATSTGSSYNEQFF

J: TRBJ2-3
V: TRBV24-1
CDR3: CATSDPGQGAKDTQYF

J: TRBJ1-5
V: TRBV6-2/TRBV6-3
CDR3: CASSYTYSTGGIQPQHF

J: TRBJ2-7
V: TRBV18
CDR3: CASSSRTFTYEQYF

J: TRBJ1-3
V: TRBV6-6
CDR3: CASTPGGSGNTIYF

J: TRBJ2-4
V: TRBV18
CDR3: CASSAPGQGGNIQYF

J: TRBJ2-3
V: TRBV14
CDR3: CASSQDSILSTDTQYF

J: TRBJ1-1
V: TRBV20-1
CDR3: CSACGQGPTEAFF

J: TRBJ1-1
V: TRBV5-6
CDR3: CASSLGGGGNEAFF

J: TRBJ1-5
V: TRBV7-8
CDR3: CASSLDQGNSNQPQHF

J: TRBJ1-1
V: TRBV6-5
CDR3: CASSPRSLRTEAFF

J: TRBJ1-4
V: TRBV18
CDR3: CASSPREGVNEKLFF

J: TRBJ1-2
V: TRBV19
CDR3: CASSNYRAGYTF

J: TRBJ2-1
V: TRBV6-2/TRBV6-3
CDR3: CASSYSLSPGLAGGLYNEQFF

J: TRBJ1-2
V: TRBV5-1
CDR3: CASSGTGGNGYTF

J: TRBJ1-3
V: TRBV29-1
CDR3: CSVWTDSGNTIYF

J: TRBJ2-7
V: TRBV12-3/TRBV12-4
CDR3: CASSLQGYEQYF

J: TRBJ1-3
V: TRBV7-9
CDR3: CASTQGTLPSGNTIYF

J: TRBJ2-1
V: TRBV4-1
CDR3: CASSLWTSGVGNEQFF

J: TRBJ2-5
V: TRBV7-9
CDR3: CASSLADGRGVTQYF

J: TRBJ2-3
V: TRBV19
CDR3: CASSIDPDFRKDTQYF

J: TRBJ1-3
V: TRBV18
CDR3: CASSRDIAGNTIYF

J: TRBJ2-3
V: TRBV5-6
CDR3: CASSLVGGSRYF

J: TRBJ1-1
V: TRBV3-1/TRBV3-2
CDR3: CASSQGTGRDTEAFF

J: TRBJ2-1
V: TRBV4-2
CDR3: CASSPRLLAELNEQFF

J: TRBJ1-6
V: TRBV12-5
CDR3: CASGLVPNIGTGGMYNSPLHF

J: TRBJ2-1
V: TRBV27
CDR3: CASSLYSGSSYEQFF

J: TRBJ1-1
V: TRBV7-3
CDR3: CASSFRGPDTEAFF

J: TRBJ2-3
V: TRBV4-2
CDR3: CASSLAGGRTDTQYF

J: TRBJ2-3
V: TRBV9
CDR3: CASSADGGAVTDTQYF

J: TRBJ2-1
V: TRBV27
CDR3: CASSYSGGAYNEQFF

J: TRBJ1-4
V: TRBV18
CDR3: CASSLLPDSLNEKLFF

J: TRBJ1-2
V: TRBV2
CDR3: CASSRDRGKYGYTF

J: TRBJ2-3
V: TRBV5-4
CDR3: CASSLGRGPADTQYF

J: TRBJ2-7
V: TRBV28
CDR3: CASRTGGYEQYF

J: TRBJ1-1
V: TRBV28
CDR3: CASAPLNTLMNTEAFF

J: TRBJ1-2
V: TRBV14
CDR3: CASSQVINYGYTF

J: TRBJ2-1
V: TRBV27
CDR3: CASSLRAGAKDEQFF

J: TRBJ1-2
V: TRBV10-3
CDR3: CAISESPTGGSGYTF

J: TRBJ1-2
V: TRBV2
CDR3: CASSGHEGHGYTF

J: TRBJ2-2
V: TRBV27
CDR3: CASRPYVTAGTGELFF

J: TRBJ2-1
V: TRBV11-2
CDR3: CASSLEVYSMNEQFF

J: TRBJ2-7
V: TRBV11-2
CDR3: CASSPSSGSSYEQYF